These 19 T cell receptor beta chains came from one sample sequenced in a study of T-cell memory formation after mild COVID-19. One entry per CDR3 protein results from TCRdb running MiXCR on the 5' RACE reads. Altogether some 100,000 distinct CDR3 sequences are present, over 8.5% being singletons, with the ten largest covering around 40%. Sequencing input: PBMCs or a T cell subset sorted from them (not recorded which). These receptors were collected from a man younger than 30 who had mild COVID-19 (a few samples of this study predate the infection). Cell type and time point are not known.

Turning to this clonotype: The junction differs from germline at one of its ends, possibly a read error. The chain carries TRBV27 and TRBJ2-1, with D hard to call. The CDR3 spans 14 residues. Germline V lookup: CDR1 MNHEY, CDR2 SMNVEV (reference sequence). The CDR3 protein is CASSPRSSYTEQFF. DNA for the CDR3: TGTGCCAGCAGTCCCAGGAGCTCCTACACTGAGCAGTTCTTC.

Many counts were recorded for this clonotype. This sequence joins TRBV7-8 and TRBJ2-3, with TRBD1 matching 10 bases. Germline CDR1 and CDR2: SGHVS and FQNEAQ. V lost 8 bases to trimming and J lost 5 bases; unmatched junction nucleotides: 16. The CDR3 totals 17 residues. The CDR3 loop is CASGLDAGTGVRDTQYF. As DNA, the CDR3 is TGTGCCAGCGGCCTGGATGCGGGGACAGGGGTCCGAGATACGCAGTATTTT.

This clonotype was seen more than once but under ten times. The V gene is TRBV4-1, the J gene TRBJ2-1; D is unresolved. Per the germline V gene, CDR1 is MGHRA and CDR2 is YSYEKL. This CDR3 contains 15 residues. V lost 4 bases and J lost 0, with 10 bases in between. This CDR3 reads CASSLSSTSYNEQFF. Written as DNA, the CDR3 is TGCGCCAGCAGCCTGTCTTCGACCTCCTACAATGAGCAGTTCTTC.

The rearrangement links TRBV29-1 to TRBJ2-5, with 9 bases fitting TRBD2. CDR3 length: 15 residues. The V segment lost 3 bases and the J segment 2 bases; nucleotides outside the gene matches: 7. CDR1 is SQVTM, CDR2 ANQGSEA, per germline. This CDR3 reads CSVEFVAGDQETQYF. The CDR3 coding sequence is TGCAGCGTTGAGTTTGTAGCGGGGGATCAAGAGACCCAGTACTTC.

CDR3 region: CASSTDHNEQFF. In nucleotides, the CDR3 is TGTGCCAGCAGCACGGACCACAATGAGCAGTTCTTC. V gene TRBV11-2 combines with J gene TRBJ2-1; D gene ambiguous. The V end was cut by 5 bases, the J end by 5 bases, with 7 bases between. This CDR3 is built from 12 residues. Germline V gives CDR1 SGHAT, CDR2 FQNNGV.

The chain links TRBV5-1 to TRBJ1-3; 7 positions agree with TRBD1. Germline loops: CDR1 SGHRS, CDR2 YFSETQ. The J segment lost 0 bases and the V segment lost 2 bases, leaving 11 bases of the junction unmatched. This CDR3 has 18 residues. CDR3 in DNA: TGCGCCAGCAGCTTTGATCCTGAAGGGACAGACTCTGGAAACACCATATATTTT. It specifies CASSFDPEGTDSGNTIYF. The complete variable domain, with remaining parts taken from reference TRBV5-1 and TRBJ1-3, reads KAGVTQTPRYLIKTRGQQVTLSCSPISGHRSVSWYQQTPGQGLQFLFEYFSETQRNKGNFPGRFSGRQFSNSRSEMNVSTLELGDSALYLCASSFDPEGTDSGNTIYFGEGSWLTVV.

This clonotype was seen a single time. This CDR3 is CASSMAGRDTDTQYF. The CDR3 DNA follows: TGTGCCAGCAGCATGGCGGGGCGCGACACAGATACGCAGTATTTT. The chain carries TRBV12-3 or TRBV12-4 and TRBJ2-3, with D perhaps TRBD2 (6 bases). The CDR3 loop spans 15 amino acids. V gave up 6 bases and J gave up 2 bases, with 15 bases separating them.

The rearrangement joins TRBV27 to TRBJ2-7, with 9 bases that match TRBD2. J gave up 3 bases and V 6 bases, and 9 bases lay outside the gene matches. Germline CDR1 reads MNHEY; CDR2 reads SMNVEV (reference sequence). The CDR3 runs to 15 residues. Here the CDR3 DNA reads TGTGCCAGCAGGGTGGCTAGCGGGGAAAGCTACGAGCAGTACTTC. It translates to CASRVASGESYEQYF.

The chain is built from TRBV4-1 and TRBJ2-2, with D possibly TRBD2 on 6 matching bases. The CDR3 covers 14 residues. Germline V lookup: CDR1 MGHRA, CDR2 YSYEKL. With 4 bases removed from V and 3 bases from J, the gap between germline ends came to 9 bases. In DNA form, the CDR3 reads TGCGCCAGCAGCCGCCGGGAGTACACCGGGGAGCTGTTTTTT. Amino acids: CASSRREYTGELFF.

This clonotype was seen a handful of times. V gene TRBV6-5 combines with J gene TRBJ2-7; D possibly matches TRBD1 or TRBD2 (7 bases each). Germline V gene sequence: CDR1 MNHEY, CDR2 SVGAGI. Trimming removed 6 bases from V and 3 bases from J, with 18 bases in between. This CDR3 comprises 15 residues. The CDR3 nucleotides read TGTGCCAGCAGCTTATCCAGCGGGACAGTCTACGAGCAGTACGTC. It specifies CASSLSSGTVYEQYV.

This chain connects TRBV25-1 to TRBJ2-7, with D perhaps given as TRBD1 or TRBD2 (6 bases each). The CDR3 extends over 16 amino acids. Between the trimmed V and J ends, which lost 6 bases and 5 bases, there was a span of 23 bases. Germline V CDR1 and CDR2: MGHDK, SYGVNS. The CDR3, as DNA: TGTGCCAGCAGGCCGACCGGGGGCGCCCCTTTCGACGAGCAGTACTTC. As protein: CASRPTGGAPFDEQYF.

This clonotype was seen only a few times. This chain links TRBV2 with TRBJ2-1; a weak D match, TRBD2 (6 bases). Germline assignment: CDR1 SNHLY and CDR2 FYNNEI. The CDR3 extends over 11 amino acids. V lost 8 bases to trimming and J lost 6 bases, with 8 bases between them. The CDR3 here is CASGLLNEQFF. CDR3 coding DNA: TGTGCCAGCGGACTACTCAATGAGCAGTTCTTC.

There are a few counts of this clonotype. CDR3 DNA sequence: TGCAGTGCCCCCTCCGGGACAGAAGTATTCGTGGGCACTGAAGCTTTCTTT. Translation: CSAPSGTEVFVGTEAFF. The chain joins TRBV20-1 to TRBJ1-1, with TRBD1 matching 7 bases. The V gene end was trimmed by 6 bases and the J gene end by 4 bases; junction bases not matched to a gene: 20. Germline V gene lookup returns CDR1 DFQATT and CDR2 SNEGSKA (reference sequence). This CDR3 spans 17 amino acids.

Only a few counts were recorded for this clonotype. V gene TRBV3-1 combines with J gene TRBJ2-6, with D unresolved. In germline, CDR1 is LGHDT, CDR2 YNNKEL (reference sequence). V lost 1 base to trimming and J lost 0 bases, with 10 bases between them. The CDR3 covers 17 residues. In nucleotides, the CDR3 is TGTGCCAGCAGCCAAGCTACGGAAATCTCTGGGGCCAACGTCCTGACTTTC. Encoded protein: CASSQATEISGANVLTF.

The chain recombines TRBV9 with TRBJ1-3; 7 nucleotides align to TRBD1. The germline CDR1 and CDR2 sequences are SGDLS and YYNGEE. V lost 3 bases, J lost 4 bases, and 4 bases stayed unmatched. The CDR3 spans 14 residues. Written as DNA, the CDR3 is TGTGCCAGCAGCGCCGGGACAGCCGGAAACACCATATATTTT. Translation gives CASSAGTAGNTIYF.

The CDR3 DNA follows: TGTGCCAGCAGTTTACTACTCTGGGAAAATCAGCCCCAGCATTTT. Encoded protein: CASSLLLWENQPQHF. The rearrangement uses TRBV28 and TRBJ1-5; D remains ambiguous. Germline V gene data show CDR1 as MDHEN and CDR2 as SYDVKM. The CDR3 loop spans 15 amino acids. The ends were cut back, 2 bases at V and 4 bases at J, with 12 bases in the middle.

The chain uses TRBV4-1 and TRBJ2-1; the match to TRBD2 covers 8 bases. Germline loops: CDR1 MGHRA, CDR2 YSYEKL. The CDR3 sequence is 17 residues long. V lost 2 bases to trimming and J lost 0 bases; unmatched junction nucleotides: 6. CDR3 in DNA: TGCGCCAGCAGCCAAAGCGGGGGCCGACTCTCCTACAATGAGCAGTTCTTC. It codes for CASSQSGGRLSYNEQFF.

This chain connects TRBV28 to TRBJ1-3; 9 positions agree with TRBD1. The CDR3 has 16 amino acids. Germline lookup yields CDR1 MDHEN and CDR2 SYDVKM. Trimming took 3 bases from V and 2 from J; bases not matched to a gene: 5. The CDR3 sequence: CASSFPQGAAGNTIYF. The DNA of the CDR3 is TGTGCCAGCAGTTTCCCACAGGGGGCTGCTGGAAACACCATATATTTT.

The genes are TRBV9 and TRBJ1-2; 7 positions agree with TRBD1. This CDR3 comprises 16 residues. The germline V gene has CDR1 SGDLS and CDR2 YYNGEE. J gave up 0 bases and V 0 bases, and 5 bases lay outside the gene matches. CDR3: CASSVGDSFSNYGYTF. CDR3 DNA sequence: TGTGCCAGCAGCGTAGGGGACAGCTTTTCTAACTATGGCTACACCTTC. The full variable domain, its missing parts supplied by reference TRBV9 and TRBJ1-2, is DSGVTQTPKHLITATGQRVTLRCSPRSGDLSVYWYQQSLDQGLQFLIQYYNGEERAKGNILERFSAQQFPDLHSELNLSSLELGDSALYFCASSVGDSFSNYGYTFGSGTRLTVV.